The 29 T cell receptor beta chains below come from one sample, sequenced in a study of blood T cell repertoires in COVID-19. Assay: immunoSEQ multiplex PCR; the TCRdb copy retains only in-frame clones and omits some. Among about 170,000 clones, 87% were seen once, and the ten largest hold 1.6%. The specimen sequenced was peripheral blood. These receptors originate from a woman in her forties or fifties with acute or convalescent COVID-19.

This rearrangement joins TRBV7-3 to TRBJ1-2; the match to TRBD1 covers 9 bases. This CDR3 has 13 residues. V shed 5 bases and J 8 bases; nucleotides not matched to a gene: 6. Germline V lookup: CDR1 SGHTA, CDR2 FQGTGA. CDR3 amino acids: CASSPDRGEGYTF. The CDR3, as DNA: TGTGCCAGCAGCCCGGACAGGGGAGAGGGCTACACCTTC.

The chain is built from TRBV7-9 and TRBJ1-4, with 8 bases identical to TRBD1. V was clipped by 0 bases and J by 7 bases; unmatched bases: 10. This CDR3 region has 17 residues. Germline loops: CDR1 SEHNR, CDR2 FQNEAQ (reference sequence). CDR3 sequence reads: CASSLATGGIGGEKLFF. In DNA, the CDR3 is TGTGCCAGCAGCTTAGCTACAGGGGGGATCGGTGGTGAAAAACTGTTTTTT.

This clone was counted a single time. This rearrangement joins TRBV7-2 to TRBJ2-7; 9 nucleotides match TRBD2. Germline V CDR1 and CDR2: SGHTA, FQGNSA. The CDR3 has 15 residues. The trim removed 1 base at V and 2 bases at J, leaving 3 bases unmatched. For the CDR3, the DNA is TGTGCCAGCAGCTTAGTAGCGGGGGAGGCCTACGAGCAGTACTTC. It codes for CASSLVAGEAYEQYF.

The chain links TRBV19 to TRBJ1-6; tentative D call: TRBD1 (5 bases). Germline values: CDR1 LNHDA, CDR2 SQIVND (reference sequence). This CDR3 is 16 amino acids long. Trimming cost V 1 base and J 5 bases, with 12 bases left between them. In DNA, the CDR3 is TGTGCCAGTAGTATAGGAGGCGGGGCTAATAATTCACCCCTCCACTTT. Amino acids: CASSIGGGANNSPLHF.

CDR3 bases: TGCAGCGCGACCGGGACAGAGACTAACTATGGCTACACCTTC. The encoded protein is CSATGTETNYGYTF. The chain recombines TRBV29-1 with TRBJ1-2, with 7 bases aligning to TRBD1. V was clipped by 7 bases and J by 0 bases; unmatched bases: 8. The CDR3 covers 14 residues. Germline CDR1 and CDR2: SQVTM and ANQGSEA. Using reference TRBV29-1 and TRBJ1-2 for the parts outside the CDR3, the full variable domain is SAVISQKPSRDICQRGTSLTIQCQVDSQVTMMFWYRQQPGQSLTLIATANQGSEATYESGFVIDKFPISRPNLTFSTLTVSNMSPEDSSIYLCSATGTETNYGYTFGSGTRLTVV.

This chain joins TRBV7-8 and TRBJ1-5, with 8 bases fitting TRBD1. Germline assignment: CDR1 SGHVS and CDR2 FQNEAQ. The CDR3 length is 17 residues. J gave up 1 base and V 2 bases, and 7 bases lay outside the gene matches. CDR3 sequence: CASSLIGTGFSNQPQHF. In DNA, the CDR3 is TGTGCCAGCAGCTTAATCGGGACAGGTTTCAGCAATCAGCCCCAGCATTTT.

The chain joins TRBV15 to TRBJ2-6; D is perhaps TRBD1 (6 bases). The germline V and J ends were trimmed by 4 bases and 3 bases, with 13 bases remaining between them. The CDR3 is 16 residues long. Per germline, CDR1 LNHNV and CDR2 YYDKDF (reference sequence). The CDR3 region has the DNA TGTGCCACCAGCAACAGGGTCCTGGTTGGGGCCAACGTCCTGACTTTC. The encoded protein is CATSNRVLVGANVLTF.

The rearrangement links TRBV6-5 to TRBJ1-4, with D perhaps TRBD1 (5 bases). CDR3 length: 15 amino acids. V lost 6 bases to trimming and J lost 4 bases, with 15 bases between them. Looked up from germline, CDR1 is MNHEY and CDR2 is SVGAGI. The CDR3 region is CASRNRGGDNEKLFF. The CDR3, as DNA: TGTGCCAGCAGAAACCGGGGAGGGGATAATGAAAAACTGTTTTTT.

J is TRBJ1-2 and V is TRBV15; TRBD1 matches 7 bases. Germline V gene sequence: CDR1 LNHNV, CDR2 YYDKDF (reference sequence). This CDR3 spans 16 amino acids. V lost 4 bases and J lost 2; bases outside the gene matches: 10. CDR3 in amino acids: CATSTLAGTVNYGYTF. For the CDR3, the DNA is TGTGCCACCAGCACCTTAGCCGGGACAGTGAACTATGGCTACACCTTC.

CDR3 sequence: CASSLANTIYF. CDR3 coding DNA: TGTGCCAGCAGCTTAGCGAACACCATATATTTT. V usage is TRBV11-2 and J usage is TRBJ1-3; the D is unclear. The CDR3 has 11 residues. CDR1 SGHAT and CDR2 FQNNGV come from the germline V gene. V dropped 1 base and J dropped 7 bases, with 2 bases sitting between them.

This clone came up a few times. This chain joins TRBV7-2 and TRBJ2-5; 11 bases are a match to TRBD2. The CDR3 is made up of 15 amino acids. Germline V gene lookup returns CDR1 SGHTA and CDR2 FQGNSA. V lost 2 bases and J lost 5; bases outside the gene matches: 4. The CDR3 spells CASSLTSGRGETQYF. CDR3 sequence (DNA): TGTGCCAGCAGCTTAACTAGCGGGAGAGGGGAGACCCAGTACTTC.

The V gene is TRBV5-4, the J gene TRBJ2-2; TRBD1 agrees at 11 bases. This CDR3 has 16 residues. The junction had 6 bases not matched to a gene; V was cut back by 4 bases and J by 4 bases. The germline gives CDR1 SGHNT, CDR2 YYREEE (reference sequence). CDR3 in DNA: TGTGCCAGCAGCAGGACAGGGGGCTCGGGCACCGGGGAGCTGTTTTTT. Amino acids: CASSRTGGSGTGELFF.

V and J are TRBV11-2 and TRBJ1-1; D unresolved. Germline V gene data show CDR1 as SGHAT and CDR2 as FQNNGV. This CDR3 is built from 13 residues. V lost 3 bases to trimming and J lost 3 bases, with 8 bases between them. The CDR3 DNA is TGTGCCAGCAGCTTGCTGGAGGACACTGAAGCTTTCTTT. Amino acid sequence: CASSLLEDTEAFF.

Here the CDR3 DNA reads TGTGCCAGCAGCCAAGGGGGACATAATTCACCCCTCCACTTT. Translation gives CASSQGGHNSPLHF. The chain recombines TRBV11-2 with TRBJ1-6; TRBD1 might be the D (6 bases). The CDR3 is 14 residues long. Per the germline V gene, CDR1 is SGHAT and CDR2 is FQNNGV. Between the trimmed V and J ends, which lost 5 bases and 5 bases, there was a span of 10 bases.

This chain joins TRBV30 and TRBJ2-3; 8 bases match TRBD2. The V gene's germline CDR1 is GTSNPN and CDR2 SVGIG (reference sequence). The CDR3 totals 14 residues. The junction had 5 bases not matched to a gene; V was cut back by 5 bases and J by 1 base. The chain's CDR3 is CAWREGGGTDTQYF. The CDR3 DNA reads TGTGCCTGGCGGGAGGGCGGGGGCACAGATACGCAGTATTTT.

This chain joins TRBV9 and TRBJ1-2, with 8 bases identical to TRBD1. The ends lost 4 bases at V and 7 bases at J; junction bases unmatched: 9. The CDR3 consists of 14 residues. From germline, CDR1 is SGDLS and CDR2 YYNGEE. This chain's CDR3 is CASSPRTGWGGYTF. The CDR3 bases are TGTGCCAGCAGCCCACGGACAGGGTGGGGTGGCTACACCTTC.

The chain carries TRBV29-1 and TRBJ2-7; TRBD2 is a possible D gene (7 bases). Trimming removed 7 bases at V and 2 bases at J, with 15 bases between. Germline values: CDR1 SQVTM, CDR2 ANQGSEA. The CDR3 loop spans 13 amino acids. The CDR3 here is CSAEGGGTYEQYF. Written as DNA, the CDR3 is TGCAGCGCCGAAGGGGGGGGGACCTACGAGCAGTACTTC.

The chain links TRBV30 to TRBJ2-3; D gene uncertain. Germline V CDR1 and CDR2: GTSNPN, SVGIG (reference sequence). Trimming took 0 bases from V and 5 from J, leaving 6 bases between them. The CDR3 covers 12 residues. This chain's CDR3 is CAWSVTGDTQYF. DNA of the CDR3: TGTGCCTGGAGTGTTACCGGAGATACGCAGTATTTT.

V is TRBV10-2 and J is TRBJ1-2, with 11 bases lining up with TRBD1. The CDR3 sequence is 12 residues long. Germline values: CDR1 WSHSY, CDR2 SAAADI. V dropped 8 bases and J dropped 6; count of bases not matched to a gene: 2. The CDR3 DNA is TGCGCCAGCCGGGGACAGGGGGATGGCTACACCTTC. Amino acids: CASRGQGDGYTF.

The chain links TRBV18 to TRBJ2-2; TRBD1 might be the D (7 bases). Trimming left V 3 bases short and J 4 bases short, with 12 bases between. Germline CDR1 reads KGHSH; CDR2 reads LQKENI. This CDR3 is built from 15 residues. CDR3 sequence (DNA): TGTGCCAGCTCACCTGGAGGGGGCCTCACCGGGGAGCTGTTTTTT. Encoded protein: CASSPGGGLTGELFF. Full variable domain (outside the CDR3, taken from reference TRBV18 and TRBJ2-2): NAGVMQNPRHLVRRRGQEARLRCSPMKGHSHVYWYRQLPEEGLKFMVYLQKENIIDESGMPKERFSAEFPKEGPSILRIQQVVRGDSAAYFCASSPGGGLTGELFFGEGSRLTVL.

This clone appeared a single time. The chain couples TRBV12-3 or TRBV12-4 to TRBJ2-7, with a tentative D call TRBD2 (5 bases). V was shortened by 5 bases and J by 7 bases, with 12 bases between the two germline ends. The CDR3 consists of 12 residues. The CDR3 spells CASSKLATEQYF. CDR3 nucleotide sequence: TGTGCCAGCAGTAAGCTAGCAACGGAGCAGTACTTC.

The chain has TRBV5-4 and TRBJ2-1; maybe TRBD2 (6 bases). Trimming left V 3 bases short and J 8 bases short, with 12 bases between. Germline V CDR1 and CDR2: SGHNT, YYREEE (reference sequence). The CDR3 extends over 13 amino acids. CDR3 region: CASSSGGFDEQFF. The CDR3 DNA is TGTGCCAGCAGCTCCGGGGGATTCGATGAGCAGTTCTTC.

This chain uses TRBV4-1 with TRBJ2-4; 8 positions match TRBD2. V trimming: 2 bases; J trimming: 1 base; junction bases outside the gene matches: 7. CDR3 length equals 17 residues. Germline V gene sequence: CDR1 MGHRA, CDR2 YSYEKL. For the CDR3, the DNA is TGCGCCAGCAGCCAAAAACTAGCGGAGGCGGCCAAAAACATTCAGTACTTC. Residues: CASSQKLAEAAKNIQYF.

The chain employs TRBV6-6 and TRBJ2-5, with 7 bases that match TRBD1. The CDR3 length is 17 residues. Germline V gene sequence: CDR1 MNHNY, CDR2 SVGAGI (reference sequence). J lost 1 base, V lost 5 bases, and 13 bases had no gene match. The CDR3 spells CASSPPNRGRAQETQYF. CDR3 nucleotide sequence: TGTGCCAGCAGTCCCCCAAACAGGGGTCGGGCCCAAGAGACCCAGTACTTC.

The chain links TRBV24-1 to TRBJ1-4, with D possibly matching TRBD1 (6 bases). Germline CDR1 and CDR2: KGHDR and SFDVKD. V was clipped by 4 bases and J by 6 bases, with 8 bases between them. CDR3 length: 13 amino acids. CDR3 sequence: CATSEGGDEKLFF. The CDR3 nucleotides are TGTGCCACCAGTGAAGGGGGGGATGAAAAACTGTTTTTT.

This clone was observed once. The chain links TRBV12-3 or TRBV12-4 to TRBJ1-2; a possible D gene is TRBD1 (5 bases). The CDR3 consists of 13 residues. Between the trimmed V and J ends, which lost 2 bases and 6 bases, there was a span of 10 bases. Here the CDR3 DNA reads TGTGCCAGCAGTTTAAGGGGTTTCGATGGCTACACCTTC. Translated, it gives CASSLRGFDGYTF.

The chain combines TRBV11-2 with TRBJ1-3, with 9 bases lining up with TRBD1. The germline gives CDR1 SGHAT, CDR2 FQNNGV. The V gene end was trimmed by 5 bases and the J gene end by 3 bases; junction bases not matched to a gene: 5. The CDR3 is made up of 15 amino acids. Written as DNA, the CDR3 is TGTGCCAGCAGCCAACAGGGGGCGGGTGGAAACACCATATATTTT. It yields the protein CASSQQGAGGNTIYF.

The CDR3: CASSTGESQPQHF. CDR3 DNA sequence: TGTGCCAGCAGCACAGGGGAAAGTCAGCCCCAGCATTTT. This sequence joins TRBV7-9 and TRBJ1-5; 7 nucleotides agree with TRBD1. The CDR3 loop spans 13 amino acids. V trimming: 5 bases; J trimming: 6 bases; junction bases outside the gene matches: 4. CDR1 and CDR2 (germline): SEHNR, FQNEAQ (reference sequence).

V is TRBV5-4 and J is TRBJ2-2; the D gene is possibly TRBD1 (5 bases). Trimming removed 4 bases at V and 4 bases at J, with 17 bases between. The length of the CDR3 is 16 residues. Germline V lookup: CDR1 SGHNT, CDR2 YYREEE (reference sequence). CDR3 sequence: CASSPYSGIPTGELFF. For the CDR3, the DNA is TGTGCCAGCAGCCCTTACTCAGGGATCCCCACCGGGGAGCTGTTTTTT.